This T cell receptor beta chain was obtained from a study of CD8+ T cells in alopecia areata (dated by TCRdb to the late 2010s). In terms of the full investigation: The treated patients took part in an open-label pilot trial in which moderate-to-severe alopecia areata was treated with oral tofacitinib at 5 to 10 mg twice daily. Tofacitinib was given for 6 to 18 months, followed by 6 months of follow-up off drug to assess delayed response and recurrence. In both human patients and the C3H/HeJ mouse model, the study applied high-throughput TCRbeta sequencing to look at T cell clonal expansion in alopecia areata. In humans, TCRbeta sequencing was performed on scalp tissue and on sorted CD4+ and CD8+ peripheral blood T cells from healthy controls and from patients with patchy or totalis/universalis alopecia areata. Patients on tofacitinib were biopsied at baseline and after 4 and 24 weeks of treatment, and several of the patients also had a later scalp biopsy. Clonality in the scalp was compared among normal scalp (n=4), patchy alopecia areata scalp (n=8), and alopecia totalis/universalis scalp (n=8). RNA was obtained with the PAXgene miRNA kit for fixed scalp, the miRNeasy kit for PBMCs, and the RNeasy kit for mouse skin. TCRbeta CDR3 regions were amplified by immunoSEQ multiplex PCR using 35 Vbeta forward and 13 Jbeta reverse primers. Study-wide findings and limitations: Compared with normal scalp, lesional scalp, particularly in alopecia totalis/universalis, had higher clonality and more expanded CD8+ clones, which suggests antigenic drive. Shared TCR sequences between patients were less evident than in mice, which may be partly attributable to HLA diversity in the patient population. Unlike mouse skin, where gammadelta T cells dominate, normal human skin contains resident alphabeta T cells that get sequenced too, which complicates analysis of the scalp TCR repertoire.

Libraries came from the immunoSEQ multiplex PCR assay. RNA was extracted from all samples and reverse transcribed into cDNA as template for TCR sequencing. First-strand cDNA was synthesized using SuperScript III with a 2:1 mix of oligo-dT and random hexamers. A synthetic immune receptor repertoire was used to assess amplification bias, and residual bias was removed computationally. As for the original processing: Raw reads were preprocessed to remove errors, and CDR3 was defined by IMGT conventions from the conserved cysteine to phenylalanine. Clonality was computed as 1 minus the Shannon entropy, with the entropy normalized by log2 of the number of productive unique TCRs. Scalp TCRbeta sequences were cross-referenced with sorted blood CD4 and CD8 repertoires so that the CD4 or CD8 identity of scalp clones could be inferred. The source is immuneACCESS, and TCRdb retained only in-frame sequences with V and J called. Part of the clones is not carried over; for the studies checked, unresolved V genes explain less than half of this, and the remainder is unexplained. The V and J calls and clone size come from that table; D and trimming were worked out from the DNA. The sample includes about 160,000 clones, with more than 45% observed a single time. Of the sample, approximately 7% is held by the ten largest clones.

Lesional scalp punch biopsies and peripheral blood were collected from alopecia areata patients. PBMCs were separated by density centrifugation and stained for CD3, CD4 and CD8, after which CD4+ and CD8+ T cells were sorted on a FACSAria. Germline trimming amounts to 4 bases on V and 8 bases on J, with 11 as the count of junction bases outside the gene matches. As encoded in the germline V gene (reference sequence), CDR1 is LNHDA while CDR2 is SQIVND. The CDR3 measures 16 amino acids from cysteine to phenylalanine. Of all the DNA, just the CDR3 is kept, 48 bases in frame from base 1. Note on this clone: What this receptor recognizes is not known. No base quality information exists; no much larger clone differs at one position.

The sequenced sample consisted of CD4+ T cells sorted from blood. This receptor was taken from a human donor with alopecia areata. Recombination linked TRBV19 to TRBJ2-1, and 10 junctional nucleotides match TRBD1. CDR3 protein: CASSRRDRGYSHEQFF. The DNA sequence follows: TGTGCCAGTAGTAGGCGGGACAGGGGTTATTCTCATGAGCAGTTCTTC.